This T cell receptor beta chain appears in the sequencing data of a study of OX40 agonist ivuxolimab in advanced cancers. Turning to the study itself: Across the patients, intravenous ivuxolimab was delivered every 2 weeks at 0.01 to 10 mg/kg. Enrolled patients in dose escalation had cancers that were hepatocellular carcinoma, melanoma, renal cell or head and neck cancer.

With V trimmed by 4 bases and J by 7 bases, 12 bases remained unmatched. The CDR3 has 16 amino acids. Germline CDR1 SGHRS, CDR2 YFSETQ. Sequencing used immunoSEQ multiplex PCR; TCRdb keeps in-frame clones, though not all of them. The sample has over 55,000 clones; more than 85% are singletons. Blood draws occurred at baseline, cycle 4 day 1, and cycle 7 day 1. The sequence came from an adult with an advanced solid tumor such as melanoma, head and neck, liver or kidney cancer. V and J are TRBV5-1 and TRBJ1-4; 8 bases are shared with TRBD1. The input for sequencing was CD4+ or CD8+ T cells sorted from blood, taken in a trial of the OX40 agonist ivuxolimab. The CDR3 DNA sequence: TGCGCCAGCAGCCCGGACGGACAGGGATTAGGTGAAAAACTGTTTTTT. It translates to CASSPDGQGLGEKLFF. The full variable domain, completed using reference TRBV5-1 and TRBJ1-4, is KAGVTQTPRYLIKTRGQQVTLSCSPISGHRSVSWYQQTPGQGLQFLFEYFSETQRNKGNFPGRFSGRQFSNSRSEMNVSTLELGDSALYLCASSPDGQGLGEKLFFGSGTQLSVL.